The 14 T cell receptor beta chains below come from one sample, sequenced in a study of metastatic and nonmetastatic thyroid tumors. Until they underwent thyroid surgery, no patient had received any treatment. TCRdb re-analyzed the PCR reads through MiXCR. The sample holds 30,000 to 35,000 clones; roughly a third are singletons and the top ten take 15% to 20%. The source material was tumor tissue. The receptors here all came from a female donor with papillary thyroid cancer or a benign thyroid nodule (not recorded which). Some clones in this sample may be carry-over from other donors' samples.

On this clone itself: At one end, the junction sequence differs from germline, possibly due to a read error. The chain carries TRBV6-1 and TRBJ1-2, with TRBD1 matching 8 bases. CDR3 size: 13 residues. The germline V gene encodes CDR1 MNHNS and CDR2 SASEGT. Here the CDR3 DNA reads TGTGCCAGCAGGGAAGGACAGGGCGATGGCTACACCTTC. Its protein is CASREGQGDGYTF.

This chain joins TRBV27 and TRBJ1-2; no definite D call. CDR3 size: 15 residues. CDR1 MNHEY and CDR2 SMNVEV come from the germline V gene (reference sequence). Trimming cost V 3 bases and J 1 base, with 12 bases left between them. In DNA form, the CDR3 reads TGTGCCAGCAGTTTGGGAGGGTCGATTAACTATGGCTACACCTTC. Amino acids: CASSLGGSINYGYTF.

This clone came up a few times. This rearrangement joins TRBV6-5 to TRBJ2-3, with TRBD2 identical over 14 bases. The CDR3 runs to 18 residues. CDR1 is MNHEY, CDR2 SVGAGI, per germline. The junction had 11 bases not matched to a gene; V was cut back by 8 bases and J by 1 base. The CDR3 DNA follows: TGTGCCAGCGACGGGACTAGCGGGAGAGGGGGGGGCACAGATACGCAGTATTTT. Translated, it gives CASDGTSGRGGGTDTQYF.

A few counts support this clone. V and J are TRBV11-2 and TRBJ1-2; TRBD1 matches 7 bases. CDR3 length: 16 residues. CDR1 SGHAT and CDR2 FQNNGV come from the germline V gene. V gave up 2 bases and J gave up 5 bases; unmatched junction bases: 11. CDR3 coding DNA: TGTGCCAGCAGCTTATCAGGGGGGCCTGGTGGATATGGCTACACCTTC. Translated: CASSLSGGPGGYGYTF.

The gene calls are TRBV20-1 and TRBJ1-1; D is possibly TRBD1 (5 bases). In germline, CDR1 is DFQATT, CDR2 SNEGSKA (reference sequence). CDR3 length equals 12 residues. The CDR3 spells CIPGRMNTEAFF. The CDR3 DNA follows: TGCATTCCGGGACGCATGAACACTGAAGCTTTCTTT.

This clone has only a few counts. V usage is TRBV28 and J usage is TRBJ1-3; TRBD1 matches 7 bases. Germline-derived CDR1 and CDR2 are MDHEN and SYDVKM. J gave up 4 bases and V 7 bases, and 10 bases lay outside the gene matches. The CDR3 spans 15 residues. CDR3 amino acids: CASTPGDSAGNTIYF. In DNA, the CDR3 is TGTGCCAGCACCCCAGGGGACAGTGCGGGAAACACCATATATTTT.

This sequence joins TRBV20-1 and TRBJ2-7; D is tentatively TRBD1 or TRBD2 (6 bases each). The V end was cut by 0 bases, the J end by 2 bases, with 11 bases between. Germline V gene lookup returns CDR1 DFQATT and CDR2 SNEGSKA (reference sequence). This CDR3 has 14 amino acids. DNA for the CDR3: TGCAGTGCTAGAGATCGGGGGCCTACCTACGAGCAGTACTTC. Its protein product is CSARDRGPTYEQYF.

CDR3 coding DNA: TGCAGTGCTCCAGAAGTGAGCTCCTACGAGCAGTACTTC. Translation gives CSAPEVSSYEQYF. This chain joins TRBV20-1 and TRBJ2-7; D gene uncertain. Germline CDR1 reads DFQATT; CDR2 reads SNEGSKA (reference sequence). The CDR3 sequence is 13 residues long. The V end lost 5 bases, the J end lost 0 bases, and 11 bases lay between the germline ends.

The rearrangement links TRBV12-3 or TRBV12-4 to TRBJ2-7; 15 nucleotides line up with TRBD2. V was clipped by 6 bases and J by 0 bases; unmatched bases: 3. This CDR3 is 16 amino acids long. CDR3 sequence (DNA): TGTGCCAGCAGCGGGACTAGCGGGAGGAGCTCCTACGAGCAGTACTTC. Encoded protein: CASSGTSGRSSYEQYF.

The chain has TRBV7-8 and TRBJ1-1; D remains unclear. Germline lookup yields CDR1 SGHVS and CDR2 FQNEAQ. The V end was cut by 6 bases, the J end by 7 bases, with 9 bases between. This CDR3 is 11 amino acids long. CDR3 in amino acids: CASREIGEAFF. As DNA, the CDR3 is TGTGCCAGCAGGGAGATCGGTGAAGCTTTCTTT.

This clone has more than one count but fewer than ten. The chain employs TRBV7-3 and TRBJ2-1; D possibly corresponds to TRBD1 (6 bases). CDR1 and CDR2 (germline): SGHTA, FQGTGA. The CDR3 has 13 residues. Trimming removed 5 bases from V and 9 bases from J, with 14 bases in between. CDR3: CASSTTGPGEQFF. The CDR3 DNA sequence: TGTGCCAGCAGCACAACAGGGCCCGGTGAGCAGTTCTTC. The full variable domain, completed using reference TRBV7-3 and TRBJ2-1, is GAGVSQTPSNKVTEKGKYVELRCDPISGHTALYWYRQSLGQGPEFLIYFQGTGAADDSGLPNDRFFAVRPEGSVSTLKIQRTERGDSAVYLCASSTTGPGEQFFGPGTRLTVL.

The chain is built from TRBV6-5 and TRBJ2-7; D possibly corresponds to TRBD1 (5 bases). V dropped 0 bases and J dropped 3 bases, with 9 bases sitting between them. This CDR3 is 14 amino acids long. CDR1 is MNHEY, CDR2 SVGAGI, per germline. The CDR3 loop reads CASSYSTGYYEQYV. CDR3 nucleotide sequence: TGTGCCAGCAGTTACTCCACAGGATACTACGAGCAGTACGTC.

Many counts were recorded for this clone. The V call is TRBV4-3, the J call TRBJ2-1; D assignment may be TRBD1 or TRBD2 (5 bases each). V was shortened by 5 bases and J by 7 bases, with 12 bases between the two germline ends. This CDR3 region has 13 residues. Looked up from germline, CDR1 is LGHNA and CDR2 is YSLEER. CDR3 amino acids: CASSGGGRNEQFF. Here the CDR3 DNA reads TGCGCCAGCAGCGGGGGTGGACGGAATGAGCAGTTCTTC.

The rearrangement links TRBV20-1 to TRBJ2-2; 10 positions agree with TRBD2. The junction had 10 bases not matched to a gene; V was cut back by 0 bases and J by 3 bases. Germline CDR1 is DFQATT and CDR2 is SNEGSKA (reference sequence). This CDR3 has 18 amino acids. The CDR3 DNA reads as TGCAGTGCTAGAGATCCGCTAGCGGGAGCGGGGGACACCGGGGAGCTGTTTTTT. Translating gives CSARDPLAGAGDTGELFF.